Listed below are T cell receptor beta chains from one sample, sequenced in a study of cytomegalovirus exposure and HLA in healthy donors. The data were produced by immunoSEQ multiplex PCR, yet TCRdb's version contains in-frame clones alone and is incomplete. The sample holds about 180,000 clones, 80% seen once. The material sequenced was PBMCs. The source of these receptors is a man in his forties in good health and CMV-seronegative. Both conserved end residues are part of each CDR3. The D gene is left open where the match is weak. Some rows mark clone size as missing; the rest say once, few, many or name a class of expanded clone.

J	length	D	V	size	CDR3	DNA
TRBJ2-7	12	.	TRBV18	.	CASSPPGAEQYF	TGTGCCAGCTCACCCCCTGGGGCCGAGCAGTACTTC
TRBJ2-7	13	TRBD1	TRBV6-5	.	CASSHQGAIEQYF	TGTGCCAGCAGTCATCAGGGGGCCATCGAGCAGTACTTC
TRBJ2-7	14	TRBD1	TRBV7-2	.	CASSLVLGGIEKYF	TGTGCCAGCAGCTTAGTTTTAGGGGGCATTGAAAAGTACTTC
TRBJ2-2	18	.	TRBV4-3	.	CASSQLVKTGSNTGELFF	TGCGCCAGCAGCCAACTCGTTAAGACAGGATCGAACACCGGGGAGCTGTTTTTT
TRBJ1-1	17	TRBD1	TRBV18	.	CASSHLRDSSPNTEAFF	TGTGCCAGCTCACACCTGAGGGACAGTTCTCCTAACACTGAAGCTTTCTTT
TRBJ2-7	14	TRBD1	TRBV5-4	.	CASSLNNRGYEQYF	TGTGCCAGCAGCCTAAATAACAGGGGCTACGAGCAGTACTTC
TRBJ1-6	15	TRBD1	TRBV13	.	CASSLVGTGHSPLHF	TGTGCCAGCAGCTTAGTCGGGACAGGGCATTCACCCCTCCACTTT
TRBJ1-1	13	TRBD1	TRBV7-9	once	CASSLGQGGEAFF	TGTGCCAGCAGCTTGGGACAGGGAGGGGAAGCTTTCTTT
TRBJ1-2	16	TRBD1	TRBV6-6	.	CASLLGQGGSNYGYTF	TGTGCCAGCTTACTCGGACAGGGGGGTTCTAACTATGGCTACACCTTC
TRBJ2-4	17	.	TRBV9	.	CASSVVLRAVDKNIQYF	TGTGCCAGCAGCGTAGTTTTGAGGGCAGTCGACAAAAACATTCAGTACTTC
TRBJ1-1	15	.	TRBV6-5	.	CASSYGGIGVTEAFF	TGTGCCAGCAGTTACGGGGGGATCGGGGTTACTGAAGCTTTCTTT
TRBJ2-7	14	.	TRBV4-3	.	CASSHQGRSYEQYF	TGCGCCAGCAGCCACCAGGGCCGCTCCTACGAGCAGTACTTC
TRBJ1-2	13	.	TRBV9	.	CASSVGQNYGYTF	TGTGCCAGCAGCGTAGGACAGAACTATGGCTACACCTTC
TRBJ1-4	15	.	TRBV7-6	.	CASSAGTSDNEKLFF	TGTGCCAGCAGCGCCGGGACTTCGGACAATGAAAAACTGTTTTTT
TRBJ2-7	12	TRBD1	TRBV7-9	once	CASGTGVNEQYF	TGTGCCAGCGGGACAGGGGTTAACGAGCAGTACTTC
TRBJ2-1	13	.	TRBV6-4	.	CASSLEGGDEQFF	TGTGCCAGCAGCCTCGAGGGGGGGGATGAGCAGTTCTTC
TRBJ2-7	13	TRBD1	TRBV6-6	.	CASSSQGAWEQYF	TGTGCCAGCAGTTCCCAGGGGGCTTGGGAGCAGTACTTC
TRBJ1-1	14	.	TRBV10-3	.	CAISGSRMNTEAFF	TGTGCCATCAGTGGGAGCCGCATGAACACTGAAGCTTTCTTT
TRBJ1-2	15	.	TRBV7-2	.	CASSPQSGSNYGYTF	TGTGCCAGCAGTCCTCAATCGGGGTCTAACTATGGCTACACCTTC
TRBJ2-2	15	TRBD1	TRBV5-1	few	CASSPGTGGAGELFF	TGCGCCAGCAGCCCTGGGACAGGGGGCGCCGGGGAGCTGTTTTTT
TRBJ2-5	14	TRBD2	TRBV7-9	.	CASSFGLAGETQYF	TGTGCCAGCAGCTTCGGACTAGCGGGGGAGACCCAGTACTTC
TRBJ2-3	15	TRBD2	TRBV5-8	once	CASSLAGGPGDTQYF	TGTGCCAGCAGTCTAGCGGGGGGGCCCGGAGATACGCAGTATTTT
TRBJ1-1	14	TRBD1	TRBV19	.	CASRLQGDYTEAFF	TGTGCCAGTAGGCTACAGGGGGATTACACTGAAGCTTTCTTT
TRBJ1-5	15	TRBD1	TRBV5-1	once	CASSLGTGVGQPQHF	TGCGCCAGCAGCTTGGGGACAGGGGTTGGTCAGCCCCAGCATTTT
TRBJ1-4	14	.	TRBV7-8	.	CASSSRTGVEKLFF	TGTGCCAGCAGCTCCCGGACGGGGGTTGAAAAACTGTTTTTT
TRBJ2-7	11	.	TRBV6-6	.	CASSFSTEQYF	TGTGCCAGCAGTTTTAGCACCGAGCAGTACTTC
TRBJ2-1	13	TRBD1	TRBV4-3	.	CASSVDREDEQFF	TGCGCCAGCAGCGTGGACAGGGAGGATGAGCAGTTCTTC
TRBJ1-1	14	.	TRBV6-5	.	CASSYDRLNTEAFF	TGTGCCAGCAGTTACGACAGGTTAAACACTGAAGCTTTCTTT
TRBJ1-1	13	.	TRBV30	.	CAWRQGVNTEAFF	TGTGCCTGGAGGCAAGGAGTGAACACTGAAGCTTTCTTT
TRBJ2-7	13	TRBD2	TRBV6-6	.	CASSRDYVYEQYF	TGTGCCAGCAGTCGGGACTACGTCTACGAGCAGTACTTC
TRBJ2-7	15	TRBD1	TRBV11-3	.	CASSLRTGQNYEQYF	TGTGCCAGCAGCTTACGAACGGGACAGAACTACGAGCAGTACTTC
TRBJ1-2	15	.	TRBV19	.	CASSPRGGVNYGYTF	TGTGCCAGTAGTCCCCGGGGAGGCGTTAACTATGGCTACACCTTC
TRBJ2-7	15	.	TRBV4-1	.	CASSQDSSGSYEQYF	TGCGCCAGCAGCCAAGATAGTTCGGGTTCCTACGAGCAGTACTTC
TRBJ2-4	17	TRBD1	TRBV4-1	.	CASSQEGTGLTKNIQYF	TGCGCCAGCAGCCAAGAGGGGACAGGGCTGACCAAAAACATTCAGTACTTC
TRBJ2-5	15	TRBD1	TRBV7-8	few	CASSSWTGGRETQYF	TGTGCCAGCAGCTCCTGGACAGGGGGCAGGGAGACCCAGTACTTC
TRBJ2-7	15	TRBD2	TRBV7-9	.	CASSPLAGSSYEQYF	TGTGCCAGCAGCCCGTTAGCGGGGAGCTCCTACGAGCAGTACTTC
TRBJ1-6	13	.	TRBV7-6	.	CASSPTINSPLHF	TGTGCCAGCAGCCCAACTATTAATTCACCCCTCCACTTT
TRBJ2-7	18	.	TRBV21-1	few	CASSKTPEAGQVPYEQYF	TGTGCCAGCAGCAAAACCCCTGAGGCGGGACAGGTTCCCTACGAGCAGTACTTC
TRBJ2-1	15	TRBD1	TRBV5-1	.	CASSFSGQTYNEQFF	TGCGCCAGCAGCTTTTCGGGACAGACCTACAATGAGCAGTTCTTC
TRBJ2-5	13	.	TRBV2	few	CASSERGLGTQYF	TGTGCCAGCAGTGAAAGAGGTTTAGGGACCCAGTACTTC
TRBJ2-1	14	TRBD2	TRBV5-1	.	CASRDREGSNEQFF	TGCGCCAGCCGGGACCGGGAGGGGTCGAATGAGCAGTTCTTC
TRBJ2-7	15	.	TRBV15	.	CATSRDHTLSYEQYF	TGTGCCACCAGCAGAGACCACACGTTGTCCTACGAGCAGTACTTC
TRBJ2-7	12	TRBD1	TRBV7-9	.	CASSQTGDEQYF	TGTGCCAGCAGCCAGACAGGGGACGAGCAGTACTTC
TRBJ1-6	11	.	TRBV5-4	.	CASSDGVSLHF	TGTGCCAGCAGCGACGGAGTATCCCTCCACTTT
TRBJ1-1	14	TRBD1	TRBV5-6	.	CASGRTGRNTEAFF	TGTGCCAGCGGACGGACAGGGAGGAACACTGAAGCTTTCTTT
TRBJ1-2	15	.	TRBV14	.	CASSQDRFAYYGYTF	TGTGCCAGCAGCCAAGACAGGTTCGCCTACTATGGCTACACCTTC
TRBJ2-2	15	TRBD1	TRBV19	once	CASRATGAVTGELFF	TGTGCCAGTAGAGCTACAGGGGCGGTCACCGGGGAGCTGTTTTTT
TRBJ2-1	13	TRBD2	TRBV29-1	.	CSVKAGEVNEQFF	TGCAGCGTTAAGGCGGGGGAAGTCAATGAGCAGTTCTTC
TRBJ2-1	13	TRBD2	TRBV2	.	CATYADGGAEQFF	TGTGCTACCTATGCTGACGGGGGGGCCGAGCAGTTCTTC
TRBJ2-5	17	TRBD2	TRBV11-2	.	CASSLGTSGRRVGDQYF	TGTGCCAGCAGCTTAGGCACTAGCGGGAGACGCGTTGGGGACCAGTACTTC
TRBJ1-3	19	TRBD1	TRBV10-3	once	CAIRGTGTVRQPLGNTIYF	TGTGCCATCAGGGGAACCGGGACAGTTCGGCAACCTCTAGGAAACACCATATATTTT
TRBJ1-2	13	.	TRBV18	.	CASSPRGTDGYTF	TGTGCCAGCTCACCGAGGGGGACCGATGGCTACACCTTC
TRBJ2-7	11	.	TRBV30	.	CAWSRGYEQYF	TGTGCCTGGAGTAGGGGCTACGAGCAGTACTTC
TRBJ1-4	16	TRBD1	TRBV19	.	CASSIEGTATNEKLFF	TGTGCCAGTAGTATAGAGGGGACAGCAACTAATGAAAAACTGTTTTTT
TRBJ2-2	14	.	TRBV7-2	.	CASSPGLQSGELFF	TGTGCCAGCAGCCCCGGTCTGCAATCCGGGGAGCTGTTTTTT